The 8 T cell receptor beta chains reported below all come from one sample, sequenced in a study of Ad26.COV2.S vaccination and SARS-CoV-2 variants. The treatment was: 15 to 20 received Ad26.COV2.S at low or high dose, single or two shots; several received placebo; per-sample allocation not given. After the first vaccine or placebo injection, samples were drawn on day 63. Profiled with immunoSEQ multiplex PCR; TCRdb holds only in-frame clones, not every one. The data contain about 680,000 clones, around 89% of them singletons. The starting material was peripheral blood, obtained in a trial of Ad26.COV2.S vaccine versus placebo. Receptors originate from a person between 18 and 65 years old who received the Ad26.COV2.S COVID-19 vaccine or a placebo.

The genes are TRBV6-2 or TRBV6-3 and TRBJ1-2; D uncertain. CDR1 MNHEY and CDR2 SVGEGT come from the germline V gene. V dropped 5 bases and J dropped 5 bases, with 18 bases sitting between them. This CDR3 is built from 15 residues. CDR3 in amino acids: CASSRSSTEFYGYTF. CDR3 bases: TGTGCCAGCAGTCGAAGTAGCACAGAGTTTTATGGCTACACCTTC.

The genes are TRBV3-1 (or the pseudogene TRBV3-2) and TRBJ1-1; unclear D gene. Trimming pared 1 base from V and 9 bases from J, leaving 12 bases between. The CDR3 loop spans 13 amino acids. The germline V gene has CDR1 LGHDT and CDR2 YNNKEL (reference sequence). The CDR3 region has the DNA TGTGCCAGCAGCCAAGTCCCACAGTCTAAAGCTTTCTTT. Translation: CASSQVPQSKAFF.

The chain couples TRBV11-2 to TRBJ2-1; 13 bases align to TRBD2. CDR1 and CDR2 (germline): SGHAT, FQNNGV. There are 18 residues in the CDR3. Germline trimming cut 2 bases from V and 7 bases from J; bases unmatched to any gene: 11. In DNA, the CDR3 is TGTGCCAGCAGCTTAACTAGCGGGGGGGCCGACGTTTTGAATGAGCAGTTCTTC. The encoded protein is CASSLTSGGADVLNEQFF.

This rearrangement joins TRBV27 to TRBJ1-1, with D possibly TRBD1 on 5 matching bases. In germline, CDR1 is MNHEY, CDR2 SMNVEV (reference sequence). V lost 3 bases and J lost 6, with 14 bases in between. This CDR3 spans 14 amino acids. CDR3 loop: CASSFKFGAAEAFF. As DNA, the CDR3 is TGTGCCAGCAGTTTTAAGTTCGGGGCAGCTGAAGCTTTCTTT.

The rearrangement joins TRBV3-1 (or the pseudogene TRBV3-2) to TRBJ2-1; 11 positions agree with TRBD2. CDR1 is LGHDT, CDR2 YNNKEL, per germline (reference sequence). The V segment lost 1 base and the J segment 7 bases; nucleotides outside the gene matches: 6. The CDR3 extends over 16 amino acids. CDR3 DNA: TGTGCCAGCAGCCAAGTTAGCGGGGGGGCTCTGAATGAGCAGTTCTTC. Translation gives CASSQVSGGALNEQFF.

The chain links TRBV5-1 to TRBJ2-7; the D call may be TRBD1 or TRBD2 (6 bases each). The CDR3 sequence is 15 residues long. CDR1 is SGHRS, CDR2 YFSETQ, per germline. V was clipped by 4 bases and J by 1 base, with 15 bases between them. CDR3 sequence (DNA): TGCGCCAGCAGCCCGGAGGGGGTGGGATCCTACGAGCAGTACTTC. Amino acid sequence: CASSPEGVGSYEQYF. Based on the CDR3 plus reference TRBV5-1 and TRBJ2-7, the full variable domain is KAGVTQTPRYLIKTRGQQVTLSCSPISGHRSVSWYQQTPGQGLQFLFEYFSETQRNKGNFPGRFSGRQFSNSRSEMNVSTLELGDSALYLCASSPEGVGSYEQYFGPGTRLTVT.

Here the CDR3 DNA reads TGTGCCAGTCGGTTGAAAGGGGGTGGCTATGGCTACACCTTC. As protein: CASRLKGGGYGYTF. The V call is TRBV6-5, the J call TRBJ1-2; tentative D call: TRBD1 (6 bases). The CDR3 contains 14 residues. Germline V lookup: CDR1 MNHEY, CDR2 SVGAGI. With 9 bases removed from V and 4 bases from J, the gap between germline ends came to 18 bases.

The chain couples TRBV11-1 to TRBJ2-5; 9 bases map to TRBD2. Per germline, CDR1 SGHAT and CDR2 FQDESV (reference sequence). Unmatched junction bases numbered 8, after V lost 6 bases and J lost 0 bases. The CDR3 is 16 amino acids. Here the CDR3 reads CASSLRGGPNQETQYF. In DNA, the CDR3 is TGTGCCAGCAGTTTGCGGGGGGGCCCGAACCAAGAGACCCAGTACTTC.